This is a list of T cell receptor beta chains from one sample in a study of cytomegalovirus exposure and HLA in healthy donors. Sequenced by immunoSEQ multiplex PCR; TCRdb stores in-frame clones only, minus some. Recorded for this sample: some 120,000 clones. Sequencing used PBMCs. The receptors originated from a woman aged 60-75 years in good health and CMV-seronegative. Both conserved end residues are part of each CDR3. The D gene is left open where the match is weak.

V	D	J	DNA	CDR3
TRBV4-1	TRBD1	TRBJ1-4	TGCGCCAGCAGCCTGGGACAGCTTAATGAAAAACTGTTTTTT	CASSLGQLNEKLFF
TRBV5-4	TRBD2	TRBJ2-7	TGTGCCAGCAGCTTAGGGACTAATCCCTACGAGCAGTACTTC	CASSLGTNPYEQYF
TRBV27	NA	TRBJ1-1	TGTGCCAGCAGTTTAGGTTCGGGGTTTGGGGAAGCTTTCTTT	CASSLGSGFGEAFF
TRBV29-1	TRBD1	TRBJ1-5	TGCAGCGTCAGACTGGACAGGGCCGATCAGCCCCAGCATTTT	CSVRLDRADQPQHF
TRBV6-4	TRBD2	TRBJ2-1	TGTGCCAGCGGACGGGAGGTCGTGTACAATGAGCAGTTCTTC	CASGREVVYNEQFF
TRBV6-5	TRBD1	TRBJ1-2	TGTGCCAGCAGTTACGTTCCAGGGGGCCATATGGGGGGCTACACCTTC	CASSYVPGGHMGGYTF
TRBV6-5	NA	TRBJ1-1	TGTGCCAGCACCCAGCGTCAGAACACTGAAGCTTTCTTT	CASTQRQNTEAFF
TRBV5-1	NA	TRBJ1-2	TGCGCCAGCAGCTTGGCCAAGCCGGGGGATGGCTACACCTTC	CASSLAKPGDGYTF
TRBV2	TRBD1	TRBJ1-6	TGTGCCAGCAGTGCGACAGGGGTGGAACTGAGCTCCTATAATTCACCCCTCCACTTT	CASSATGVELSSYNSPLHF
TRBV4-1	TRBD2	TRBJ2-7	TGCGCCAGCAGCCAACGGACTAGCGGGGATGACGAGCAGTACTTC	CASSQRTSGDDEQYF
TRBV2	TRBD2	TRBJ2-1	TGTGCCAGCAGGGGACTAGCGGGAGGCCATGAGCAGTTCTTC	CASRGLAGGHEQFF
TRBV4-2	TRBD2	TRBJ2-3	TGTGCCAGCTCCATAACTCTTCTAGCGGGAGCAGGAGATACGCAGTATTTT	CASSITLLAGAGDTQYF
TRBV29-1	TRBD2	TRBJ2-1	TGCAGCGTTGAAGCCCGGTCGGGCGGGAGTAGGTATGAGCAGTTCTTC	CSVEARSGGSRYEQFF
TRBV27	NA	TRBJ1-1	TGTGCCAGCAGTTTAAGGGGGGGCACTGAAGCTTTCTTT	CASSLRGGTEAFF
TRBV5-1	NA	TRBJ2-2	TGCGCCAGCAGCTTGTTACTTTCCACCGGGGAGCTGTTTTTT	CASSLLLSTGELFF
TRBV30	TRBD1	TRBJ2-6	TGTGCCTGGATTCTCAGTAAGGGACAGGGGTACTCTGGGGCCAACGTCCTGACTTTC	CAWILSKGQGYSGANVLTF
TRBV9	NA	TRBJ1-1	TGTGCCAGCAGCGTGGCGGTGAACACTGAAGCTTTCTTT	CASSVAVNTEAFF
TRBV19	TRBD2	TRBJ2-7	TGTGCCAGTACCTCGTCCCTAGCGGGAGAGGTCGAGCAGTACTTC	CASTSSLAGEVEQYF
TRBV2	TRBD1	TRBJ1-5	TGTGCCAGCAGTGAGGCAGGGGGTGGGCGACAGCCCCAGCATTTT	CASSEAGGGRQPQHF
TRBV19	NA	TRBJ1-5	TGTGCCAGTAGCACATGGTTGGAGGGCGGGCAGCCCCAGCATTTT	CASSTWLEGGQPQHF
TRBV19	TRBD1	TRBJ2-5	TGTGCCAGTAGTTCCCGGACAGGGGGCGGGGAGACCCAGTACTTC	CASSSRTGGGETQYF
TRBV5-1	TRBD1	TRBJ1-2	TGCGCCAGCAGCTCCGGGACAGGCGCCATAGGCTACACCTTC	CASSSGTGAIGYTF
TRBV5-1	NA	TRBJ1-1	TGCGCCAGCAGCTTGGGTGAGGTTGATGAAGCTTTCTTT	CASSLGEVDEAFF
TRBV6-5	TRBD1	TRBJ1-1	TGTGCCAGCAGTTACTATGGGACAGAACTGAACACTGAAGCTTTCTTT	CASSYYGTELNTEAFF
TRBV27	NA	TRBJ2-3	TGTGCCAGCCTCCCTCCAGGAGGGGCCGATACGCAGTATTTT	CASLPPGGADTQYF
TRBV18	NA	TRBJ1-5	TGTGCCAGCTCCCACGACAGAGCATATAGCAATCAGCCCCAGCATTTT	CASSHDRAYSNQPQHF
TRBV5-1	NA	TRBJ2-7	TGCGCCAGCAGCTTGGAGCCAGGGATCTCCTACGAGCAGTACTTC	CASSLEPGISYEQYF
TRBV30	TRBD1	TRBJ1-4	TGTGCCTGGCACAACAGGGGTTTCGGTGAAAAACTGTTTTTT	CAWHNRGFGEKLFF
TRBV4-1	NA	TRBJ2-2	TGCGCCAGCAGCCATATAGCGGAGCAGGGCACCGGGGAGCTGTTTTTT	CASSHIAEQGTGELFF
TRBV29-1	NA	TRBJ1-2	TGCAGCGTCGCCGGAGGGCCCTATGGCTACACCTTC	CSVAGGPYGYTF
TRBV6-5	NA	TRBJ1-1	TGTGCCAGCAGTGCTACAGCGAACACTGAAGCTTTCTTT	CASSATANTEAFF
TRBV6-1	NA	TRBJ2-7	TGTGCCAGCAGCTCCGGCCTGGGGCTCTCCTACGAGCAGTACTTC	CASSSGLGLSYEQYF
TRBV5-6	NA	TRBJ2-1	TGTGCCAGCAGCTCTGGACTGTCCTACAATGAGCAGTTCTTC	CASSSGLSYNEQFF
TRBV18	NA	TRBJ2-7	TGTGCCAGCTCACCACCGGGACATGCGTCCTACGAGCAGTACTTC	CASSPPGHASYEQYF
TRBV6-5	NA	TRBJ1-3	TGTGCCAGCAGTTACTCGTACCAAGGGGCTGGAAACACCATATATTTT	CASSYSYQGAGNTIYF
TRBV4-2	TRBD2	TRBJ2-3	TGTGCCAGCAGCCAAGATCGGGGGGGCGCAGATACGCAGTATTTT	CASSQDRGGADTQYF
TRBV19	TRBD1	TRBJ1-1	TGTGCCAGTAGTCCGGGGGACAGATACACTGAAGCTTTCTTT	CASSPGDRYTEAFF
TRBV6-5	TRBD1	TRBJ1-6	TGTGCCAGCAGTAGAAGGACAGGGTGGAATTCACCCCTCCACTTT	CASSRRTGWNSPLHF
TRBV5-1	NA	TRBJ1-1	TGCGCCAGCAGCGGCCCGGTCGGGGGGTCGAGCACTGAAGCTTTCTTT	CASSGPVGGSSTEAFF
TRBV6-5	TRBD2	TRBJ2-1	TGTGCCAGCAGAGTCGGGGGGAGCTCCTACAATGAGCAGTTCTTC	CASRVGGSSYNEQFF
TRBV7-6	TRBD1	TRBJ2-2	TGTGCCAGCAGCCCGGCCGGGACAGGGGGCGCGGTTAAGATGACCGGGGAGCTGTTTTTT	CASSPAGTGGAVKMTGELFF
TRBV10-3	TRBD2	TRBJ2-5	TGTGCCATAGGGACTAGTTCCGAGACCCAGTACTTC	CAIGTSSETQYF
TRBV2	NA	TRBJ1-5	TGTGCCAGCAGTGAAGCGAACAGAAATCAGCCCCAGCATTTT	CASSEANRNQPQHF
TRBV6-7	TRBD1	TRBJ2-6	TGTGCCAGCAGTTCCAACCCGGACAGGGGGGTTTCCTCTGGGGCCAACGTCCTGACTTTC	CASSSNPDRGVSSGANVLTF
TRBV28	NA	TRBJ2-2	TGTGCCAGCAGCTCCCGGGACATCAGGCGCGGGGAGCTGTTTTTT	CASSSRDIRRGELFF
TRBV5-4	NA	TRBJ1-2	TGTGCCAGCAGCCCACGGGGTTTCTATGGCTACACCTTC	CASSPRGFYGYTF
TRBV5-8	NA	TRBJ2-7	TGTGCCAGCAGCTTGGTACACTCCTACGAGCAGTACTTC	CASSLVHSYEQYF
TRBV28	NA	TRBJ2-1	TGTGCCAGCAGAACCCTGGTTCGCAGGGGATCTTACAATGAGCAGTTCTTC	CASRTLVRRGSYNEQFF
TRBV6-1	NA	TRBJ1-1	TGTGCCAGCAGTGTGCGGGGGGATGGGACTGAAGCTTTCTTT	CASSVRGDGTEAFF
TRBV12-5	NA	TRBJ1-1	TGTGCTAGTGGGCCCGAGTCATATACAGGGAAGAACACTGAAGCTTTCTTT	CASGPESYTGKNTEAFF
TRBV6-5	NA	TRBJ1-6	TGTGCCAGCAGTTCCTTAAGACAGACTTATAATTCACCCCTCCACTTT	CASSSLRQTYNSPLHF
TRBV4-1	NA	TRBJ2-6	TGCGCCAGCAGCCTCGGACACGGCCAAACTGGGGCCAACGTCCTGACTTTC	CASSLGHGQTGANVLTF
TRBV2	TRBD1	TRBJ1-6	TGTGCCAGCAGACAAGGACAGGGCGGTCCACCCCTCCACTTT	CASRQGQGGPPLHF
TRBV28	TRBD1	TRBJ1-2	TGTGCCAGTTCCCGGACAGGGATGTATGGCTACACCTTC	CASSRTGMYGYTF
TRBV28	NA	TRBJ2-7	TGTGCCAGCAGTCCGTCAACCGGGACATCCTACGAGCAGTACTTC	CASSPSTGTSYEQYF
TRBV7-2	TRBD2	TRBJ2-1	TGTGCCAGCAGCCCTACCGGGGGGGCCTTATACAATGAGCAGTTCTTC	CASSPTGGALYNEQFF
TRBV6-1	TRBD2	TRBJ2-3	TGTGCCAGCAGTGGTCGAGCGGGGGGGCCAGATACGCAGTATTTT	CASSGRAGGPDTQYF
TRBV4-1	NA	TRBJ2-7	TGCGCCAGCAGCCAAGAGGGCCGATACGAGCAGTACTTC	CASSQEGRYEQYF